Here is one T cell receptor beta chain with its context. This specimen belongs to a study of blood T cell repertoires in COVID-19. Study details: Samples of COVID-19 (acute and convalescent) were obtained from the United States, Italy and Spain. PBMCs, B-cell-depleted T cells, or T cells were the source of the cDNA or gDNA that made up the material.

Study processing details: Reference gene primer amplification yielded estimated nucleated cell counts. Repertoires were generated with immunoSEQ multiplex PCR, while TCRdb's copy carries only in-frame clones and drops some. The V and J calls and the clone size are those of that table, but D and trimming were determined from the DNA. The table has some 150,000 clones, roughly 90% seen once. Germline V lookup: CDR1 MGHRA, CDR2 YSYEKL. The CDR3 is 17 residues long. The V end lost 4 bases, the J end lost 7 bases, and 20 bases lay between the germline ends. The material sequenced was peripheral blood. The clonotype was recovered from a human donor in a cohort sampled during active COVID-19. The chain uses TRBV4-1 and TRBJ1-6; no clear D gene. CDR3 bases: TGCGCCAGCAGCCGACAAGGATCATCGGCCTTGAATTCACCCCTCCACTTT. Translated, it gives CASSRQGSSALNSPLHF.